This record concerns one TCR beta chain sequence. Its specificity is unknown. The data were produced by immunoSEQ multiplex PCR, yet TCRdb's version contains in-frame clones alone and is incomplete. This table holds 1,100 to 1,500 clones, around 33% found once. The data stem from a study of T cells in localized non-small cell lung cancer. Study-wide results and limits: Adjacent lung exhibited a median of around 60 among the 100 most abundant tumor clones.

V was shortened by 0 bases and J by 3 bases, with 6 bases between the two germline ends. Germline V lookup: CDR1 GTSNPN, CDR2 SVGIG (reference sequence). The CDR3 contains 12 residues. This specimen was lung tumor tissue, taken before any cancer treatment. V usage is TRBV30 and J usage is TRBJ2-7, with D possibly TRBD2 on 5 matching bases. This receptor was taken from a man aged 35 to 69 with stage II lung adenocarcinoma. In nucleotides, the CDR3 is TGTGCCTGGAGTGTGGACTTCTACGAGCAGTACTTC. Amino acid sequence: CAWSVDFYEQYF.